The text below deals with one T cell receptor (beta chain). Its target is not known. The junction had 10 bases not matched to a gene; V was cut back by 6 bases and J by 1 base. Germline V gives CDR1 SGHDT, CDR2 YYEEEE. The CDR3 loop spans 16 amino acids. The sample belongs to a study of cytomegalovirus exposure and HLA in healthy donors. Whole-study context: From donors who were HLA-typed, an early data release held 80 million to 95 million unique TCRs.

The study's findings and limits: Three chains tied to CMV proved CMV antigen-specific in vitro.

The primer mix had 60 Vbeta and 13 Jbeta primers. Data came from immunoSEQ multiplex PCR; TCRdb stores just in-frame clones and leaves some out. The sample holds some 120,000 clones, approximately 68% seen once. The donors (healthy individuals) were bone marrow donors. Sample: PBMCs. The origin of this receptor is a man aged 30-40 years in good health and CMV-seropositive. The rearrangement joins TRBV5-6 to TRBJ2-3; 8 positions agree with TRBD1. The CDR3 sequence is CASKLDRGHRTDTQYF. CDR3 DNA sequence: TGTGCCAGCAAACTAGACAGGGGCCACCGCACAGATACGCAGTATTTT.